One TCR beta chain is described in this entry. The target antigen is unknown. The data were taken from a study of vaccination and CD4 T cells after COVID-19. Treatment indicated: approximately nine-day PBMC culture with coronavirus spike peptide pools or control peptides (ViraFEST assay). Between the trimmed V and J ends, which lost 2 bases and 7 bases, there was a span of 4 bases. From germline, CDR1 is SGHTA and CDR2 FQGNSA. The CDR3 length is 11 residues. Cultured CD4+ T cells had their DNA profiled by the Oncomine TCR Beta short-read assay. MiXCR was run by TCRdb on the PCR reads, yielding one entry per CDR3 protein. The sample gives some 12,000 distinct CDR3 sequences, under 65% of which show up once; roughly a sixth is in the top ten.

The material was cultured CD4+ T cells from blood, obtained after SARS-CoV-2 vaccination. The TCR sequence derives from a human donor with COVID-19. The gene calls are TRBV7-2 and TRBJ2-3; D is unresolved. As DNA, the CDR3 is TGTGCCAGCAGCTTACATAATACGCAGTATTTT. Translation: CASSLHNTQYF.